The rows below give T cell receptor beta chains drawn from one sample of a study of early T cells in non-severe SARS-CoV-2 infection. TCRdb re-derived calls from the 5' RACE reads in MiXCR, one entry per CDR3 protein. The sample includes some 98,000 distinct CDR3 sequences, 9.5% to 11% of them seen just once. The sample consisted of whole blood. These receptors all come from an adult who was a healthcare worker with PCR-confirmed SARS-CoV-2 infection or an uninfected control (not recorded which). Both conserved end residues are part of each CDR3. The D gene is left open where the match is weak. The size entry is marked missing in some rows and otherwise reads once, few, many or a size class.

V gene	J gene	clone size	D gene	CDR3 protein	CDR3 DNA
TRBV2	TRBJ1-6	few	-	CASRRAGDNSPLHF	TGTGCCAGCAGGCGGGCAGGCGATAATTCACCCCTCCACTTT
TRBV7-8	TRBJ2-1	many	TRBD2	CASSLSGSVNEQFF	TGTGCCAGCAGCTTAAGCGGGAGTGTGAATGAGCAGTTCTTC
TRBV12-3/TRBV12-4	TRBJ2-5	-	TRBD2	CASRLAGDQETQYF	TGTGCCAGCCGGCTAGCGGGGGACCAAGAGACCCAGTACTTC
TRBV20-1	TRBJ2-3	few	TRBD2	CSASKRGATSTDTQYF	TGCAGTGCTAGCAAGCGGGGGGCCACTAGCACAGATACGCAGTATTTT
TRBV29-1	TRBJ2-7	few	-	CSVEVTLFGSYEQYF	TGCAGCGTTGAAGTTACCCTATTCGGTTCCTACGAGCAGTACTTC
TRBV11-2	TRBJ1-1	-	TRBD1	CASSFPSRGPSNTEAFF	TGTGCCAGCAGCTTTCCGAGTAGGGGGCCATCGAACACTGAAGCTTTCTTT
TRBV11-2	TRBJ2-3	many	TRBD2	CASSPTPRLAGDTDTQYF	TGTGCCAGCAGCCCTACTCCCAGACTAGCGGGTGACACAGATACGCAGTATTTT
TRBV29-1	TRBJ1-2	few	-	CSVEGGENYGYTF	TGCAGCGTTGAAGGGGGGGAGAACTATGGCTACACCTTC
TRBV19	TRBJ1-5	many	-	CASSIRGARHQPQHF	TGTGCCAGTAGTATAAGGGGGGCGCGACATCAGCCCCAGCATTTT
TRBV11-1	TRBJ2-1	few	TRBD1	CASSLGHWTGGNEQFF	TGTGCCAGCAGCTTAGGCCATTGGACAGGGGGCAATGAGCAGTTCTTC
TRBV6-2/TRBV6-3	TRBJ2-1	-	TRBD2	CASSYRTSGAIEQFF	TGTGCCAGCAGTTACCGGACTAGCGGGGCGATAGAGCAGTTCTTC
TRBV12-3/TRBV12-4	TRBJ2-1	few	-	CASSLVGHRLYNEQFF	TGTGCCAGCAGTTTAGTGGGCCACCGTCTCTACAATGAGCAGTTCTTC
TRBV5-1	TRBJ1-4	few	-	CASSLGGRSLNEKLFF	TGCGCCAGCAGCTTGGGCGGAAGATCCCTTAATGAAAAACTGTTTTTT
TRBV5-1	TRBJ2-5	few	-	CASSLYGQLLETQYF	TGCGCCAGCAGCTTATACGGACAGTTATTAGAGACCCAGTACTTC
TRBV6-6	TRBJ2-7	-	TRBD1	CASSPGQGSGEQYF	TGTGCCAGCAGTCCCGGACAGGGTTCGGGCGAGCAGTACTTC
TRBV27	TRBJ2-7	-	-	CASSRASYYEQYF	TGTGCCAGCAGTCGGGCCTCTTACTACGAGCAGTACTTC
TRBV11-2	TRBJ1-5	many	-	CASSLDGGALTPQHF	TGTGCCAGCAGCTTAGATGGGGGGGCGTTGACGCCCCAGCATTTT
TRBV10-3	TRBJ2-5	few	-	CAISGRDSQRETQYF	TGTGCCATCAGTGGGCGGGACTCCCAAAGGGAGACCCAGTACTTC
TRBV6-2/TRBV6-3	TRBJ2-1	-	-	CASSYSSGTGLHEQFF	TGTGCCAGCAGTTACTCGAGCGGGACAGGTCTTCATGAGCAGTTCTTC
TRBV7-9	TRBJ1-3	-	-	CASSLTSTGNTIYF	TGTGCCAGCAGCTTAACCAGCACTGGAAACACCATATATTTT
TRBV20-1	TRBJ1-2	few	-	CSAAHHGTPSNYGYTF	TGCAGTGCTGCTCATCACGGGACCCCGTCTAACTATGGCTACACCTTC
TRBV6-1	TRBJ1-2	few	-	CASSPGLFPDGYTF	TGTGCCAGCAGCCCAGGGCTGTTTCCGGATGGCTACACCTTC
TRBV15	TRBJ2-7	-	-	CATSRVMGYEQYF	TGTGCCACCAGCAGAGTTATGGGTTACGAGCAGTACTTC
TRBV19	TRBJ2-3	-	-	CASSPQGHADTQYF	TGTGCCAGTAGTCCACAGGGACACGCAGATACGCAGTATTTT
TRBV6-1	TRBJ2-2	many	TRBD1	CASSENAQGANTGELFF	TGTGCCAGCAGTGAAAACGCACAGGGGGCGAACACCGGGGAGCTGTTTTTT
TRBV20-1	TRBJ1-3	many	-	CSARGPGNTIYF	TGCAGTGCTAGGGGACCAGGAAACACCATATATTTT
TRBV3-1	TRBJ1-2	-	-	CASSQGVGRAYGYTF	TGTGCCAGCAGCCAAGGAGTGGGCAGGGCTTATGGCTACACCTTC
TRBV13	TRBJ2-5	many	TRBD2	CASSRTSGEETQYF	TGTGCCAGCAGCCGGACTAGCGGAGAAGAGACCCAGTACTTC
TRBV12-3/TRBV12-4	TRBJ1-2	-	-	CASSPPRANYGYTF	TGTGCCAGCAGTCCCCCGCGGGCTAACTATGGCTACACCTTC
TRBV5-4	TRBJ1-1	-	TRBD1	CASSLGGQREAFF	TGTGCCAGCAGCTTGGGGGGACAGAGAGAAGCTTTCTTT
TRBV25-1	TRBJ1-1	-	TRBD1	CASSELRTGGEAFF	TGTGCCAGCAGTGAACTCAGGACAGGGGGAGAAGCTTTCTTT
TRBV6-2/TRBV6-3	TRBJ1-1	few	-	CASNTGRMNTEAFF	TGTGCCAGCAACACCGGGAGGATGAACACTGAAGCTTTCTTT
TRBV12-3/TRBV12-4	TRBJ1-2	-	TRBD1	CASSLDRADYGYTF	TGTGCCAGCAGTTTGGACAGGGCTGACTATGGCTACACCTTC
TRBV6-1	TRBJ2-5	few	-	CASSEGLARPPETQYF	TGTGCCAGCAGTGAAGGGCTAGCGAGACCCCCAGAGACCCAGTACTTC
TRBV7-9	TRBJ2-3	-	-	CASSLSSSTDTQYF	TGTGCCAGCAGCTTATCCTCTAGCACAGATACGCAGTATTTT
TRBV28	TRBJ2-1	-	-	CASSLGGRMGEQFF	TGTGCCAGCAGTTTAGGGGGTAGGATGGGTGAGCAGTTCTTC
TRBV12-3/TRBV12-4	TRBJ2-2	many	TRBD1	CASTPRLDRGSPGELFF	TGTGCCAGCACCCCCCGTTTGGACAGGGGTTCCCCCGGGGAGCTGTTTTTT
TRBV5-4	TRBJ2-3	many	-	CASSVQQSTDTQYF	TGTGCCAGCAGCGTGCAGCAGAGCACAGATACGCAGTATTTT
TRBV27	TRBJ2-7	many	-	CASSYEQYF	TGTGCCAGCAGTTATGAGCAGTACTTC
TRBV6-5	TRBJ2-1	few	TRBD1	CASSQQGAYENEQFF	TGTGCCAGCAGTCAACAGGGGGCTTATGAGAATGAGCAGTTCTTC
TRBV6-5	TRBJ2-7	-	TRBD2	CASSALAGGTYEQYF	TGTGCCAGCAGTGCTCTAGCGGGAGGTACGTACGAGCAGTACTTC
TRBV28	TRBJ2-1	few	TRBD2	CASSPSGGSSYNEQFF	TGTGCCAGCAGTCCCTCGGGGGGGAGCTCCTACAATGAGCAGTTCTTC
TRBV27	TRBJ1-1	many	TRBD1	CASSPTGRATEAFF	TGTGCCAGCAGTCCGACAGGGCGGGCCACTGAAGCTTTCTTT
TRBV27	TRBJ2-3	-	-	CASSLYREDTQYF	TGTGCCAGCAGTTTATACCGAGAAGATACGCAGTATTTT
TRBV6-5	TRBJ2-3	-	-	CASSGPTRGTDTQYF	TGTGCCAGCAGTGGACCCACCCGGGGCACAGATACGCAGTATTTT
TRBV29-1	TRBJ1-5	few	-	CSVLIPTGSQPQHF	TGCAGCGTTCTTATACCTACAGGGTCTCAGCCCCAGCATTTT
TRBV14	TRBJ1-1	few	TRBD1	CASSQRQGDTEAFF	TGTGCCAGCAGCCAACGACAGGGGGACACTGAAGCTTTCTTT
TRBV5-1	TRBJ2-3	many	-	CASSFSGGTDTQYF	TGCGCCAGCAGCTTTTCCGGGGGCACAGATACGCAGTATTTT
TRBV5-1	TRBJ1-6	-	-	CASSPELGGLDSPLHF	TGCGCCAGCAGCCCCGAACTGGGGGGGCTTGATTCACCCCTCCACTTT
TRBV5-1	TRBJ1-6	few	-	CASSLAGLQRSPLHF	TGCGCCAGCAGCTTGGCCGGCCTTCAGCGTTCACCCCTCCACTTT
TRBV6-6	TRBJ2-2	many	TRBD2	CASSLAGGHTGELFF	TGTGCCAGCAGTTTAGCGGGGGGGCATACCGGGGAGCTGTTTTTT
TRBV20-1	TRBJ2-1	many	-	CSAILWSGSYNEQFF	TGCAGTGCTATCCTTTGGAGCGGGTCCTACAATGAGCAGTTCTTC
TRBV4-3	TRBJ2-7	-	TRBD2	CASSPPGRATGEQYF	TGCGCCAGCAGCCCTCCCGGGAGGGCCACGGGCGAGCAGTACTTC
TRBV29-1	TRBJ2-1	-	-	CSVQLPRAHNEQFF	TGCAGCGTGCAACTACCCCGCGCCCACAATGAGCAGTTCTTC